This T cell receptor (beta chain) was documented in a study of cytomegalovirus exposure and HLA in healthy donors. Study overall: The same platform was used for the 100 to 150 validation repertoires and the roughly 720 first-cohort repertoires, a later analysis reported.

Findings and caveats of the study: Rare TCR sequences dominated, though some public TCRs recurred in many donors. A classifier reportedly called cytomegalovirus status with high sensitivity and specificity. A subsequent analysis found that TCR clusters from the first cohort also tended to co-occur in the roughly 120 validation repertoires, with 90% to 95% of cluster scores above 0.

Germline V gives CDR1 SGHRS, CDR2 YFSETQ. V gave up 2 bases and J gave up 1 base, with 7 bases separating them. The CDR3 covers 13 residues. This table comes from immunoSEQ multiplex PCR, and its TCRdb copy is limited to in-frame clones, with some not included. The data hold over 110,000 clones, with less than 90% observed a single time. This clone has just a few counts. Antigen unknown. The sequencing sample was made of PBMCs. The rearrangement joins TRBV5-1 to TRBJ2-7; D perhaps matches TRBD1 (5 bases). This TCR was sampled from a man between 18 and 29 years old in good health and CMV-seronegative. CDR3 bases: TGCGCCAGCAGCTTCCAGGGATCCTACGAGCAGTACTTC. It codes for CASSFQGSYEQYF.